This T cell receptor beta chain was sequenced in a study of a mutant IDH1 vaccine in newly diagnosed glioma. Study details: Among treated patients, approximately 62% were male and roughly 38% female, and mean age was roughly 40 years. Previous care, which was radiotherapy, temozolomide, or both, most often involved both.

V gave up 5 bases and J gave up 0 bases; unmatched junction bases: 5. The CDR3 covers 16 residues. The germline gives CDR1 SEHNR, CDR2 FQNEAQ (reference sequence). The protocol was immunoSEQ multiplex PCR, while the TCRdb copy is restricted to in-frame clones and leaves out a portion. In the table there are around 50,000 clones, 86% of which are singletons. The sample's time point: baseline, week 1 (first vaccination visit). The treatment here: pre-vaccination baseline after standard-of-care therapy. Sequenced material: PBMCs, taken from a glioma patient treated with radiotherapy, temozolomide or both. The chain recombines TRBV7-9 with TRBJ2-1; TRBD2 matches at 9 bases. This clonotype was obtained from a man aged 35 to 55 with glioma. CDR3 DNA sequence: TGTGCCAGCAGCCCAGGACTAGCGAGCTCCTACAATGAGCAGTTCTTC. This sequence encodes CASSPGLASSYNEQFF.